This T cell receptor (beta chain) comes out of a study of T cells after yellow fever vaccination. Background on the study: The SMART-Seq v4 Ultra Low Input method served to prepare the low-cell-number fractions. Study-wide results and caveats: Few clonotypes appeared in both CD4 and CD8 compartments.

The authors made TCR cDNA by 5'RACE template switching, adding a universal primer site and UMIs. TCRdb reprocessed the 5' RACE reads via MiXCR and lists one record per CDR3 protein. The sample includes about 260,000 distinct CDR3 sequences, more than 3.5% of them seen just once. This clonotype showed up many times. What it binds is not known. Germline lookup yields CDR1 LGHNA and CDR2 YSLEER. The CDR3 totals 15 residues. V shed 1 base, J shed 4 bases, and the junction held 5 bases outside the gene matches. The TCR was taken from a man between 18 and 29 years old who received the YFV17D yellow fever vaccine. Specimen: PBMCs, collected 15 days after the yellow fever booster vaccination. The chain employs TRBV4-3 and TRBJ2-5; 8 positions match TRBD2. The CDR3: CASSQAGGPGETQYF. DNA for the CDR3: TGCGCCAGCAGCCAAGCGGGGGGGCCTGGAGAGACCCAGTACTTC.